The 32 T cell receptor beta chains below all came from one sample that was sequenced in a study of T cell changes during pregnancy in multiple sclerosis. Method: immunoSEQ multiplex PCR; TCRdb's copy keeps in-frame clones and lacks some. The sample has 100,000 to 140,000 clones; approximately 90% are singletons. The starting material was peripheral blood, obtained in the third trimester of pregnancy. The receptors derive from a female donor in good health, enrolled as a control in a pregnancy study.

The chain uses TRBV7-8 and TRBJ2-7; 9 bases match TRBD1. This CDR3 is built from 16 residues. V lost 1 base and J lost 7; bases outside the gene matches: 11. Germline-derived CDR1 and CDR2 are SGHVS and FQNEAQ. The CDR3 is CASSLVPGQGHREQYF. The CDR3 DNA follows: TGTGCCAGCAGCTTAGTACCGGGACAGGGCCACCGGGAGCAGTACTTC. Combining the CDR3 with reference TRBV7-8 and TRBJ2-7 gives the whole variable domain GAGVSQSPRYKVAKRGQDVALRCDPISGHVSLFWYQQALGQGPEFLTYFQNEAQLDKSGLPSDRFFAERPEGSVSTLKIQRTQQEDSAVYLCASSLVPGQGHREQYFGPGTRLTVT.

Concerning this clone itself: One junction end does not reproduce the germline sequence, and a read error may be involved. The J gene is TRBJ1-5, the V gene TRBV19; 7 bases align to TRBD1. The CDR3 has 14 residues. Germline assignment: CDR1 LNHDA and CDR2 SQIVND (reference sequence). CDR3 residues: CASSVDRVDQPQHF. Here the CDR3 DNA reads TGTGCCAGTAGTGTAGACAGGGTTGATCAGCCCCAGCATTTT.

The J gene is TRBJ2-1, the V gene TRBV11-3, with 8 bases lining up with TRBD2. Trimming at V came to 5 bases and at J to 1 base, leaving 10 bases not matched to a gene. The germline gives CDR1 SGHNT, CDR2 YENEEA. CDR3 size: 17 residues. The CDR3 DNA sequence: TGTGCCAGCAGCCCTCTGGCGGGGGGCCTGTCCTACAATGAGCAGTTCTTC. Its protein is CASSPLAGGLSYNEQFF.

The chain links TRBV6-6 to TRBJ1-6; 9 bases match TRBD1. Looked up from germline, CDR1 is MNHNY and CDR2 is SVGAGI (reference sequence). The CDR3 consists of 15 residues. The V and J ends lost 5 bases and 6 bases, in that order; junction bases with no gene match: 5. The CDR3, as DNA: TGTGCCAGCAGTCCTCTGACAGGGGGTAATTCACCCCTCCACTTT. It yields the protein CASSPLTGGNSPLHF.

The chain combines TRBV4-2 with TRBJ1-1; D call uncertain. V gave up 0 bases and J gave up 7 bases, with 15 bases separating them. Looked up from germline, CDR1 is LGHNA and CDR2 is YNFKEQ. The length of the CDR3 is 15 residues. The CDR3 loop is CASSQEGGPRFEAFF. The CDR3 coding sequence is TGTGCCAGCAGCCAAGAAGGCGGCCCCCGCTTTGAAGCTTTCTTT.

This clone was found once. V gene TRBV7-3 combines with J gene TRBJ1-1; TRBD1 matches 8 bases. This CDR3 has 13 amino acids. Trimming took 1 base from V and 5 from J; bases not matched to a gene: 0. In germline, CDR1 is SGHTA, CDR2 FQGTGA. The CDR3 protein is CASSLNRGTEAFF. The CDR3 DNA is TGTGCCAGCAGCTTAAACAGGGGGACTGAAGCTTTCTTT. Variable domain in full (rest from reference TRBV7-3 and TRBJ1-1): GAGVSQTPSNKVTEKGKYVELRCDPISGHTALYWYRQSLGQGPEFLIYFQGTGAADDSGLPNDRFFAVRPEGSVSTLKIQRTERGDSAVYLCASSLNRGTEAFFGQGTRLTVV.

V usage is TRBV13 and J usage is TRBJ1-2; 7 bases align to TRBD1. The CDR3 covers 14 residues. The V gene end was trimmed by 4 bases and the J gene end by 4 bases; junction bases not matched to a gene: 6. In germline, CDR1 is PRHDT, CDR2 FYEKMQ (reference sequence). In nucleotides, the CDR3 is TGTGCCAGCAGCTCCCGGGACAGCCTCTATGGCTACACCTTC. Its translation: CASSSRDSLYGYTF.

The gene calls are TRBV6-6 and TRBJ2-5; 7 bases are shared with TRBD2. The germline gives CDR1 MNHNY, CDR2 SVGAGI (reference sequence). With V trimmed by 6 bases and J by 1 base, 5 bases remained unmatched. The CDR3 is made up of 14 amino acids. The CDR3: CASSRERGQETQYF. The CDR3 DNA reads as TGTGCCAGCAGCCGGGAGCGGGGCCAAGAGACCCAGTACTTC.

The CDR3 sequence: CAWSPPSMGEQFF. The CDR3 DNA sequence: TGTGCCTGGAGCCCCCCTAGCATGGGTGAGCAGTTCTTC. The chain employs TRBV30 and TRBJ2-1, with D possibly being TRBD2 (5 bases). V dropped 3 bases and J dropped 9 bases, with 15 bases sitting between them. The germline V gene encodes CDR1 GTSNPN and CDR2 SVGIG (reference sequence). The length of the CDR3 is 13 residues.

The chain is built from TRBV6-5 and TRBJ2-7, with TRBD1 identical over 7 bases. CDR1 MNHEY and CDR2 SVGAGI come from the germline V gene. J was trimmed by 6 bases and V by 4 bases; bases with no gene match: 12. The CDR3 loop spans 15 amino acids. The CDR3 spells CASSLDPEQGREQYF. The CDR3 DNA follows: TGTGCCAGCAGTTTAGATCCGGAACAGGGGCGCGAGCAGTACTTC.

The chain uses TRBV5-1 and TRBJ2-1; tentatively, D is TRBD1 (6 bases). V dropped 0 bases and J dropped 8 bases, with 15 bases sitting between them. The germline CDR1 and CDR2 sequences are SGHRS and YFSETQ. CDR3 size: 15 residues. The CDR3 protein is CASSLDSAGVDEQFF. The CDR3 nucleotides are TGCGCCAGCAGCTTGGATAGTGCAGGGGTCGATGAGCAGTTCTTC.

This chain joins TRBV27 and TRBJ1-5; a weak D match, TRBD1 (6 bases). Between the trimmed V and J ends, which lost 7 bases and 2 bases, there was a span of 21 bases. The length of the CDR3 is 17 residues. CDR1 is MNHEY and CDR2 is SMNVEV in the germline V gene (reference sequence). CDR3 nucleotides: TGTGCCAGCACCCCGGGACACCCCGCCGGGGGCAATCAGCCCCAGCATTTT. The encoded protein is CASTPGHPAGGNQPQHF.

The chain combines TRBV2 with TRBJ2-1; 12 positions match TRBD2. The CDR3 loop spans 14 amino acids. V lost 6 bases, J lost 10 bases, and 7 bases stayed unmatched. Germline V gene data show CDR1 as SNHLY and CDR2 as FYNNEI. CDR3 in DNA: TGTGCCAGCAGGGCTAGCGGGGGGGCCGGAGAGCAGTTCTTC. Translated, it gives CASRASGGAGEQFF.

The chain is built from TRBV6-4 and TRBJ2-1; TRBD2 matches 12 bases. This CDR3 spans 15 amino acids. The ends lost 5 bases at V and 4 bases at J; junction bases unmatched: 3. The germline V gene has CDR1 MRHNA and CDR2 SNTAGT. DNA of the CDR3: TGTGCCAGCAGTCGACTAGCGGGGGTTTACAATGAGCAGTTCTTC. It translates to CASSRLAGVYNEQFF.

CDR3 loop: CASRRGLAGVTDTQYF. The CDR3 DNA is TGTGCCAGCAGAAGGGGACTAGCGGGGGTAACAGATACGCAGTATTTT. This rearrangement joins TRBV2 to TRBJ2-3; 14 bases align to TRBD2. V shed 6 bases, J shed 3 bases, and the junction held 5 bases outside the gene matches. Germline loops: CDR1 SNHLY, CDR2 FYNNEI. This CDR3 is built from 16 residues.

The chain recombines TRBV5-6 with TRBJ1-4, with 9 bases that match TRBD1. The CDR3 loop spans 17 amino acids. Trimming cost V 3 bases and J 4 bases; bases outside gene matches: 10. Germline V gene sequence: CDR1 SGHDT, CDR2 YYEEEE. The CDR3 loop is CASSSTGQGNYNEKLFF. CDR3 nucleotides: TGTGCCAGCAGCTCGACGGGACAGGGTAACTATAATGAAAAACTGTTTTTT.

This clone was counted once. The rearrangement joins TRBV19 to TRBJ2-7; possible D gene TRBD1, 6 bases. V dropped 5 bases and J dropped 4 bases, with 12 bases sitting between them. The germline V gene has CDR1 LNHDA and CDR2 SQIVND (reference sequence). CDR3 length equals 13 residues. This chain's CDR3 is CASSPSQGYEQYF. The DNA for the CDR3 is TGTGCCAGTAGTCCTTCACAGGGTTACGAGCAGTACTTC.

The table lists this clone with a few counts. DNA for the CDR3: TGCGCCAGCAGCTCTCCTCGGGACACTTACACTGAAGCTTTCTTT. Translation gives CASSSPRDTYTEAFF. The chain links TRBV5-1 to TRBJ1-1; TRBD1 might be the D (6 bases). The V and J ends lost 3 bases and 3 bases respectively, with 15 bases between them. CDR1 SGHRS and CDR2 YFSETQ come from the germline V gene. There are 15 residues in the CDR3.

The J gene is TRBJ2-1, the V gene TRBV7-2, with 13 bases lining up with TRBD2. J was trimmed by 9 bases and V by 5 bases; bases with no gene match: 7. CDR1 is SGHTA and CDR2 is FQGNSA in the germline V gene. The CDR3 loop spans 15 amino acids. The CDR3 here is CASSPTSGGSGEQFF. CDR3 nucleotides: TGTGCCAGCAGCCCGACTAGCGGGGGGAGTGGTGAGCAGTTCTTC.

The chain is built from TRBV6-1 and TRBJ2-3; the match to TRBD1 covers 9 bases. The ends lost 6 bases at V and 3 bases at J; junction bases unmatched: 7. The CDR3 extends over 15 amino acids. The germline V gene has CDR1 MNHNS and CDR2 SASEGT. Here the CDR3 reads CASSPTGGTTDTQYF. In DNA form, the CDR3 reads TGTGCCAGCAGCCCAACAGGGGGCACGACAGATACGCAGTATTTT.

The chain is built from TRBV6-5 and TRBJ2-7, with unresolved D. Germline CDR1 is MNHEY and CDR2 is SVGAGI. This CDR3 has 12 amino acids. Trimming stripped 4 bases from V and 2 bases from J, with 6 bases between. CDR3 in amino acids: CASSSSTYEQYF. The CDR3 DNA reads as TGTGCCAGCAGTTCATCAACCTACGAGCAGTACTTC.

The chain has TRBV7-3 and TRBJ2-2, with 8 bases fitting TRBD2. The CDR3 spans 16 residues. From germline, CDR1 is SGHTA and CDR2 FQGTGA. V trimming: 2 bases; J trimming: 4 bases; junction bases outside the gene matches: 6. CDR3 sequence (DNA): TGTGCCAGCAGCTTAGGCTCCGGGACTAGCACCGGGGAGCTGTTTTTT. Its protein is CASSLGSGTSTGELFF.

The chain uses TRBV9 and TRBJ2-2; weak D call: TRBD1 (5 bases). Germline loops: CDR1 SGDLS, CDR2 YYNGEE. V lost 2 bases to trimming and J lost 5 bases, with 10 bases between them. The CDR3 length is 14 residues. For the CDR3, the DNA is TGTGCCAGCAGCGTTAACAGGAATACCGGGGAGCTGTTTTTT. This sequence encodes CASSVNRNTGELFF.

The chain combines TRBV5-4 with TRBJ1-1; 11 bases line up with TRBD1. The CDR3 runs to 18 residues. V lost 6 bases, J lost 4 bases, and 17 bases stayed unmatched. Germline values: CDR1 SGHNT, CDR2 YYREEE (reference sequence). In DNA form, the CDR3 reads TGTGCCAGCACCCCCTTAGCGGACAGGGGGCGCCGGGCCACTGAAGCTTTCTTT. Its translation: CASTPLADRGRRATEAFF.

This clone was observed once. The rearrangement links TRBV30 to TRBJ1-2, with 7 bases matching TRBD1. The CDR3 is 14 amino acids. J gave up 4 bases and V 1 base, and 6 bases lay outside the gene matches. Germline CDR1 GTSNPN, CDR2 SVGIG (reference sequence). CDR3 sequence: CAWSGQGWSYGYTF. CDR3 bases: TGTGCCTGGAGTGGACAGGGATGGAGCTATGGCTACACCTTC.

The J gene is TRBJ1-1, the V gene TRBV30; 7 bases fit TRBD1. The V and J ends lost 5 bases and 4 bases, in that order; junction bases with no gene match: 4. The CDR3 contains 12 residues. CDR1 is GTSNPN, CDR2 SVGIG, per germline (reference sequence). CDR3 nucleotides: TGTGCCTGGCACAGGGGAGTCACTGAAGCTTTCTTT. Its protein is CAWHRGVTEAFF.

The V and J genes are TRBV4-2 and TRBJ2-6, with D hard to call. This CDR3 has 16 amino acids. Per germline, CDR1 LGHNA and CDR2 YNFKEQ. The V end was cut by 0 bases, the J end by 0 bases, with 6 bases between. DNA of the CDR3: TGTGCCAGCAGCCAAGACAGTCTCTCTGGGGCCAACGTCCTGACTTTC. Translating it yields CASSQDSLSGANVLTF.

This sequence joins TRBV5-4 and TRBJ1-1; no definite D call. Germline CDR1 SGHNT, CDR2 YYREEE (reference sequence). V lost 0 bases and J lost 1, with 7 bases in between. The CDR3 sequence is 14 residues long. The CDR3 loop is CASSLVASNTEAFF. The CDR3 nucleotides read TGTGCCAGCAGCTTGGTCGCGTCGAACACTGAAGCTTTCTTT.

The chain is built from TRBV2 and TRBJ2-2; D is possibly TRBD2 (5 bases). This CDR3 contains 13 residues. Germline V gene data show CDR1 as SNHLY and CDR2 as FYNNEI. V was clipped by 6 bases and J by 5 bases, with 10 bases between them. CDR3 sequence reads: CASSREVTGELFF. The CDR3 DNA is TGTGCCAGCAGCCGGGAAGTAACCGGGGAGCTGTTTTTT.

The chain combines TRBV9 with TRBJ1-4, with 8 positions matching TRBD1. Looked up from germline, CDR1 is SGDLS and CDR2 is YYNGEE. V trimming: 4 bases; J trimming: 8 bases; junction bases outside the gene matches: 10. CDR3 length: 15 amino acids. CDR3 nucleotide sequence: TGTGCCAGCAGCACCTGGACAGGGTACGGAGAAAAACTGTTTTTT. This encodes CASSTWTGYGEKLFF.

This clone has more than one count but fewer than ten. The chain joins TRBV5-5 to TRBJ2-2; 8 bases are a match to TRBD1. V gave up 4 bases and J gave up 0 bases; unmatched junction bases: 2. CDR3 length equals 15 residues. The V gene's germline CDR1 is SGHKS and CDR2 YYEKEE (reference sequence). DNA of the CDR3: TGTGCCAGCAGCCGGGACAGGACGAACACCGGGGAGCTGTTTTTT. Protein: CASSRDRTNTGELFF. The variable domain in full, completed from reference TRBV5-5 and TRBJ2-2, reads DAGVTQSPTHLIKTRGQQVTLRCSPISGHKSVSWYQQVLGQGPQFIFQYYEKEERGRGNFPDRFSARQFPNYSSELNVNALLLGDSALYLCASSRDRTNTGELFFGEGSRLTVL.

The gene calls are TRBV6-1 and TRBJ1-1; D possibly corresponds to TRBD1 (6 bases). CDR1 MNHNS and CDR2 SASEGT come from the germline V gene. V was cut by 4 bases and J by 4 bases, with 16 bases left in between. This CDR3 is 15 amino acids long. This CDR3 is CASSALTGGATEAFF. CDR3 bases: TGTGCCAGCAGTGCCCTCACCGGGGGGGCCACTGAAGCTTTCTTT.